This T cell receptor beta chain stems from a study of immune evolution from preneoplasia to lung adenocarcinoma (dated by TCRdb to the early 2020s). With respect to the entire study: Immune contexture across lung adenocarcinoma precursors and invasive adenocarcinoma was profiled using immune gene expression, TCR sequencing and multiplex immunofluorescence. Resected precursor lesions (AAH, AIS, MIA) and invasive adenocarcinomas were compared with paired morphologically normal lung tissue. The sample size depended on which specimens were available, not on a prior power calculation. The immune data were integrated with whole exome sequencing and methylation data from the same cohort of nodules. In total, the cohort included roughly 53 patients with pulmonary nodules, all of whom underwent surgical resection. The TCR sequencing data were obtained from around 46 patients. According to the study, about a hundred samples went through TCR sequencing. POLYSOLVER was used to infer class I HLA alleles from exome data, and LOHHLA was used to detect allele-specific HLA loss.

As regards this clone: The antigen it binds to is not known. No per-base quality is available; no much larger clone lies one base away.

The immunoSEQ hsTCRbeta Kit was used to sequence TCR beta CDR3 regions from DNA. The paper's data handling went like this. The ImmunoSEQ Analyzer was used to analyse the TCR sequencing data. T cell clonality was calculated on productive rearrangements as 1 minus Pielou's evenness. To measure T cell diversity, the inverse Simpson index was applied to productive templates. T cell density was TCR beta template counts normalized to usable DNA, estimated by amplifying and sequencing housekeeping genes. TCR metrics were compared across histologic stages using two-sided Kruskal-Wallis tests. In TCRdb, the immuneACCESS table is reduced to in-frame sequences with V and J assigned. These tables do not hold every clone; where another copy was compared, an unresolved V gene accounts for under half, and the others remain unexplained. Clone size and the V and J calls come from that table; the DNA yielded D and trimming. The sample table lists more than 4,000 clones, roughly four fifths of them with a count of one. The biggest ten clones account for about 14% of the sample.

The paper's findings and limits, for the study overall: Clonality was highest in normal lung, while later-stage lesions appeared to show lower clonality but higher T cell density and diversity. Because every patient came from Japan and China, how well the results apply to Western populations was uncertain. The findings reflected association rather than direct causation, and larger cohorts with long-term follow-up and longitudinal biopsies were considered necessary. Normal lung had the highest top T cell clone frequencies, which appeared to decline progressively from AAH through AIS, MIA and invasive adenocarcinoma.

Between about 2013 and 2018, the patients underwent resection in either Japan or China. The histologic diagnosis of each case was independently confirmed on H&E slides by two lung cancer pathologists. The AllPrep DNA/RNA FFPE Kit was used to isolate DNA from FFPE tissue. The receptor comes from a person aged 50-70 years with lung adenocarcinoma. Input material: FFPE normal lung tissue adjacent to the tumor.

CDR3 protein: CAWGALAGVQTQYF. The nucleotide sequence reads TGTGCCTGGGGGGCCCTAGCGGGAGTTCAGACCCAGTACTTC. The V and J genes are TRBV30 and TRBJ2-5; 10 junctional bases match TRBD2. CDR1 and CDR2, looked up from the germline V gene (reference sequence), are GTSNPN and SVGIG. The CDR3, cysteine through phenylalanine, is 14 amino acids long. Here the CDR3 DNA is all that survives: 42 bases in frame from base 1. Trimming takes 5 bases off V and 6 bases off J; junction bases not matched to a gene: 9.